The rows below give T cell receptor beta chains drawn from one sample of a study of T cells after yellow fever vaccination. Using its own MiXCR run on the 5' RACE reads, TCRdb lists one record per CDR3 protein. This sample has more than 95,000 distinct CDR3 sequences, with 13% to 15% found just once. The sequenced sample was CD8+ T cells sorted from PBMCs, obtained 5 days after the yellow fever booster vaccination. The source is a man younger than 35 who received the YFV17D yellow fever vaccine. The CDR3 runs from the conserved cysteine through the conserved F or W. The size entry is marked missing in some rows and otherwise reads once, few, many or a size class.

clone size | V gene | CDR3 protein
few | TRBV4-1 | CASSQFFQDRLTDTQYF
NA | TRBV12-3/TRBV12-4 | CASSIMTGGGRTDTQYF
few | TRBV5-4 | CASSPMGGTGELFF
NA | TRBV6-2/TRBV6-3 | CASSYGGQGSDTQYF
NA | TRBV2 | CASSKGLDEQFF
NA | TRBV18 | CASSPPQFGTDTEAFF
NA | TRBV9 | CASSPSGGAGNTIYF
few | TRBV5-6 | CASSFQVPNEQFF
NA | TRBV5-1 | CASSLVLNTEAFF
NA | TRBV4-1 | CDSSPPAGVGTGELFF
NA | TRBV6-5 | CASSWKSQGTEAFF
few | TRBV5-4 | CASSKRENTEAFF
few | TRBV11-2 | CASSLGFRGRVSGANVLTF
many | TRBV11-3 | CASSQKQGDYNEQFF
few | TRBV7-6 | CASFELDTLNTEAFF
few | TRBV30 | CAWRRGNEAFF
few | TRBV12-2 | CASRTCSGGKCETQYF
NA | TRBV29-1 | CSVEGTPIRVFLTEAFF
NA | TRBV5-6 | CASEHSGGMNTGELFF
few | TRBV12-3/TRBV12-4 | CASVAGTGGTDTQYF
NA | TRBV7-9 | CASSLTETQYF
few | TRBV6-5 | CASSAAQGAGLTGELFF
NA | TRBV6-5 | CASSYAGTELTDTQYF
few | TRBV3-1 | CASSQEGRMSPLHF
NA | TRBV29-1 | CSVRLAGLTDTQYF
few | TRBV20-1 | CSARDGDRGYDGYTF
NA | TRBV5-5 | CASSRWDSTNEKLFF
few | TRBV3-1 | CASSYTGSNEKLFF
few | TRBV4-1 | CASSHGPDNYGYTF
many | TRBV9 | CASSAGGGPSYEQYF
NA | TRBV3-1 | CASSQERGAYLGTDTQYF
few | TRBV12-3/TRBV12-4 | CASSFGTGGYGYTF
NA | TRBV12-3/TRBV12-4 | CASSSEGVETQYF
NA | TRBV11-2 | CASSLDGQENTEAFF
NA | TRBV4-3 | CASSQDGSQRYEQYF
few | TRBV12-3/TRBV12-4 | CASSLDFPGNEQFF
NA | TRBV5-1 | CASSLDILAAGEYF
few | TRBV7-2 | CAILPGQGGETQYF
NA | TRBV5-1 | CASSLGNGEETQYF
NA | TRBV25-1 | CASSEQWRGGTDTQYF
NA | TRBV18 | CASSPPRTGGEDTQYF
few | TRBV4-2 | CASSLTRYNEQFF
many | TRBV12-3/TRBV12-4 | CASSSTAMNTEAFF
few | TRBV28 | CASRTTVMNTEAFF
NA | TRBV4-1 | CASSQGTLTYEQYF
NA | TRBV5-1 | CASSFRDENTDTQYF
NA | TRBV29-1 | CSVVWDYEQYF
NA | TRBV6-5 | CASSPSPGSAGGSEQFF
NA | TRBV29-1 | CSARPWGNTEAFF
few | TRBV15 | CATSGTSGEETQYF
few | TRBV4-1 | CASSHTSGAADTQYF
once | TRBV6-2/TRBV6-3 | CASSPTGGKIQYF
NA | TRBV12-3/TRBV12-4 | CASSSDRSGLAAYNEQFF
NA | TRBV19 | CASSIVSRGPRGEQFF